The present T cell receptor beta chain was sequenced within a study of shared clonotypes between healthy human individuals. Germline loops: CDR1 MNHEY, CDR2 SVGAGI. This CDR3 contains 14 residues. J was trimmed by 7 bases and V by 2 bases; bases with no gene match: 5. Positive CCR7 selection of CD45RO-negative cells yielded the naive CD8 cells, and terminally differentiated effector memory CD45RA+ cells were excluded. TCRdb's table, derived via immunoSEQ multiplex PCR, lists solely in-frame clones and lacks some. The sample has about 870,000 clones; 80% to 95% are singletons. The receptor comes from a man between 25 and 39 years old in good health. The rearrangement uses TRBV6-5 and TRBJ1-2, with 9 bases matching TRBD1. Material: naive CD8+ T cells sorted from blood. The CDR3 DNA is TGTGCCAGCAGTTACCGGGGGACAGGGAGTGGCTACACCTTC. The encoded protein is CASSYRGTGSGYTF.